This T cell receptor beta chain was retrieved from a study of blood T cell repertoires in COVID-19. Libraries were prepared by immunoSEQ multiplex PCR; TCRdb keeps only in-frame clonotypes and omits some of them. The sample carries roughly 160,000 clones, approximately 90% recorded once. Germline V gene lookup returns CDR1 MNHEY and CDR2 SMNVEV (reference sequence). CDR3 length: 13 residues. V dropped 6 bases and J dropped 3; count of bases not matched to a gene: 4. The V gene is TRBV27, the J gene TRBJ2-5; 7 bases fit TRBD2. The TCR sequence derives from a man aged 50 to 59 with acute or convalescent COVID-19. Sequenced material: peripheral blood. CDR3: CASSLRGEETQYF. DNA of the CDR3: TGTGCCAGCAGCCTCCGGGGGGAAGAGACCCAGTACTTC.